The 30 T cell receptor beta chains in this list originate from one sample, sequenced in a study of shared clonotypes between healthy human individuals. Sequencing was performed with immunoSEQ multiplex PCR; in TCRdb, only in-frame clones are kept and a portion is missing. The table has under 1,100,000 clones, roughly 80% seen once. What was sequenced was memory CD4+ T cells sorted from blood. Subset meaning: CD45RA-negative fraction. These receptors were collected from a man younger than 35 in good health.

The chain uses TRBV5-1 and TRBJ1-6; TRBD1 matches at 8 bases. The germline gives CDR1 SGHRS, CDR2 YFSETQ. The junction had 6 bases not matched to a gene; V was cut back by 4 bases and J by 6 bases. This CDR3 has 15 amino acids. The CDR3 DNA reads as TGCGCCAGCAGCGGGACAGGTTTGGGTAATTCACCCCTCCACTTT. It encodes CASSGTGLGNSPLHF.

The chain is built from TRBV19 and TRBJ2-7; 7 nucleotides agree with TRBD1. The CDR3 length is 14 residues. Unmatched junction bases numbered 7, after V lost 5 bases and J lost 3 bases. Germline CDR1 and CDR2: LNHDA and SQIVND (reference sequence). DNA of the CDR3: TGTGCCAGTAGTTCGAACAGGGGAGACTACGAGCAGTACTTC. It encodes CASSSNRGDYEQYF. The whole variable domain, filled in from reference TRBV19 and TRBJ2-7, reads DGGITQSPKYLFRKEGQNVTLSCEQNLNHDAMYWYRQDPGQGLRLIYYSQIVNDFQKGDIAEGYSVSREKKESFPLTVTSAQKNPTAFYLCASSSNRGDYEQYFGPGTRLTVT.

The chain recombines TRBV6-5 with TRBJ2-7, with 12 bases lining up with TRBD1. The CDR3 extends over 14 amino acids. Trimming at V came to 6 bases and at J to 4 bases, leaving 4 bases not matched to a gene. Germline V lookup: CDR1 MNHEY, CDR2 SVGAGI. Here the CDR3 DNA reads TGTGCCAGCAGGGGGACAGGGGGCTCGTACGAGCAGTACTTC. Its translation is CASRGTGGSYEQYF.

The J gene is TRBJ2-3, the V gene TRBV9; 13 bases agree with TRBD2. CDR1 and CDR2 from the germline V gene are SGDLS and YYNGEE. CDR3 length: 16 amino acids. V shed 4 bases and J 6 bases; nucleotides not matched to a gene: 8. CDR3 bases: TGTGCCAGCAGCATTCGACCGGGACTAGCGGGGGATACGCAGTATTTT. It codes for CASSIRPGLAGDTQYF.

The chain recombines TRBV21-1 with TRBJ2-1; TRBD2 is the table's D call and was not checked against the DNA. TRBV21-1 is an annotated pseudogene. This CDR3 has 20 residues. This CDR3 is CASTPARRLAGERSYNEQFF. The CDR3 DNA reads as TGTGCCAGCACCCCCGCCAGACGGCTAGCGGGAGAACGCTCCTACAATGAGCAGTTCTTC.

The chain is built from TRBV27 and TRBJ2-6; weak D call: TRBD2 (5 bases). The CDR3 covers 15 residues. Deletions cut 3 bases from V and 1 base from J, with 7 bases between. Germline assignment: CDR1 MNHEY and CDR2 SMNVEV (reference sequence). The DNA of the CDR3 is TGTGCCAGCAGTTTTTGGACTTCTGGGGCCAACGTCCTGACTTTC. This codes for CASSFWTSGANVLTF.

This chain connects TRBV5-4 to TRBJ2-5; 7 bases agree with TRBD1. The CDR3 runs to 14 residues. Germline CDR1 SGHNT, CDR2 YYREEE (reference sequence). The J segment lost 2 bases and the V segment lost 0 bases, leaving 1 base of the junction unmatched. The CDR3: CASSLVGQQETQYF. For the CDR3, the DNA is TGTGCCAGCAGCTTGGTGGGACAGCAAGAGACCCAGTACTTC.

A remark on this clone: This may come from a read error, since a much larger clone is one base off. The chain carries TRBV5-6 and TRBJ2-5; no definite D call. The CDR3 sequence is 14 residues long. Between the trimmed V and J ends, which lost 0 bases and 2 bases, there was a span of 8 bases. Per germline, CDR1 SGHDT and CDR2 YYEEEE. CDR3 residues: CASSLDRAQETQYF. The CDR3 DNA sequence: TGTGCCAGCAGCTTGGATAGAGCACAAGAGACCCAGTACTTC. The full variable domain, rest sourced from reference TRBV5-6 and TRBJ2-5, is DAGVTQSPTHLIKTRGQQVTLRCSPKSGHDTVSWYQQALGQGPQFIFQYYEEEERQRGNFPDRFSGHQFPNYSSELNVNALLLGDSALYLCASSLDRAQETQYFGPGTRLLVL.

There are many counts of this clone. The V call is TRBV7-8, the J call TRBJ2-7; maybe TRBD1 (6 bases). The CDR3 runs 14 residues. Germline CDR1 and CDR2: SGHVS and FQNEAQ. V dropped 6 bases and J dropped 7 bases, with 19 bases sitting between them. This CDR3 reads CASRVNVGAGEQYF. CDR3 in DNA: TGTGCCAGCAGAGTGAATGTGGGGGCCGGGGAGCAGTACTTC.

The V and J genes are TRBV5-1 and TRBJ2-3; the match to TRBD2 covers 7 bases. Losses at the gene ends were 3 bases for V and 1 base for J; bases not matched to a gene: 5. CDR3 length: 15 residues. Germline V gene lookup returns CDR1 SGHRS and CDR2 YFSETQ. The CDR3 DNA is TGCGCCAGCAGCTCCGCGGGGGTGGGCACAGATACGCAGTATTTT. Amino acid sequence: CASSSAGVGTDTQYF.

As concerns this clone: Other DNA sequences in the sample encode the same CDR3. V is TRBV11-2 and J is TRBJ1-3; D gene unclear. From germline, CDR1 is SGHAT and CDR2 FQNNGV. This CDR3 region has 15 residues. The ends were cut back, 1 base at V and 0 bases at J, with 7 bases in the middle. CDR3 sequence: CASSLGSSSGNTIYF. The CDR3 DNA is TGTGCCAGCAGCTTAGGGTCCAGCTCTGGAAACACCATATATTTT.

This clone was observed a single time. The chain combines TRBV7-9 with TRBJ2-5, with D tentatively TRBD2 (6 bases). V gave up 1 base and J gave up 1 base, with 13 bases separating them. CDR1 and CDR2 (germline): SEHNR, FQNEAQ (reference sequence). The CDR3 contains 16 residues. CDR3 loop: CASSLGTGEFQETQYF. Here the CDR3 DNA reads TGTGCCAGCAGCTTAGGGACGGGGGAGTTCCAAGAGACCCAGTACTTC. The variable domain in full, completed from reference TRBV7-9 and TRBJ2-5, reads DTGVSQNPRHKITKRGQNVTFRCDPISEHNRLYWYRQTLGQGPEFLTYFQNEAQLEKSRLLSDRFSAERPKGSFSTLEIQRTEQGDSAMYLCASSLGTGEFQETQYFGPGTRLLVL.

The CDR3 loop reads CASSLEGTTLGTEAFF. DNA of the CDR3: TGTGCCAGCAGCTTAGAAGGGACCACCCTGGGCACTGAAGCTTTCTTT. The rearrangement joins TRBV11-2 to TRBJ1-1, with D possibly being TRBD1 (5 bases). The CDR3 loop spans 16 amino acids. V shed 0 bases and J shed 4 bases, with 15 bases lying between them. The V gene's germline CDR1 is SGHAT and CDR2 FQNNGV.

On this clone: This sample also contains other DNA sequences that code for the same CDR3. This chain joins TRBV7-2 and TRBJ2-7; 9 nucleotides match TRBD1. Trimming cost V 4 bases and J 3 bases; bases outside gene matches: 7. The CDR3 extends over 15 amino acids. Germline V gene sequence: CDR1 SGHTA, CDR2 FQGNSA. CDR3 protein: CASSSAGTGIYEQYF. The CDR3 nucleotides are TGTGCCAGCAGCTCTGCAGGGACAGGGATCTACGAGCAGTACTTC.

The chain links TRBV5-4 to TRBJ1-6, with D perhaps matching TRBD1 (5 bases). Germline V CDR1 and CDR2: SGHNT, YYREEE (reference sequence). Between the trimmed V and J ends, which lost 5 bases and 8 bases, there was a span of 14 bases. The CDR3 has 14 residues. CDR3 sequence (DNA): TGTGCCAGCAGGCCCGGGACGGAGTATTCACCCCTCCACTTT. This translates into CASRPGTEYSPLHF.

V gene TRBV6-1 combines with J gene TRBJ1-4; 8 bases line up with TRBD1. This CDR3 is 15 amino acids long. The V gene's germline CDR1 is MNHNS and CDR2 SASEGT. J was trimmed by 4 bases and V by 5 bases; bases with no gene match: 6. The CDR3 nucleotides read TGTGCCAGCAGTTTCGTCGACAGGGGTAATGAAAAACTGTTTTTT. It codes for CASSFVDRGNEKLFF.

CDR3 in amino acids: CASSWGDTRGELFF. The DNA of the CDR3 is TGTGCCAGCAGCTGGGGGGACACGCGCGGGGAGCTGTTTTTT. The genes are TRBV5-6 and TRBJ2-2, with D perhaps given as TRBD1 or TRBD2 (6 bases each). Germline assignment: CDR1 SGHDT and CDR2 YYEEEE. The CDR3 totals 14 residues. V lost 3 bases and J lost 7, with 13 bases in between. Full variable domain (rest looked up from reference TRBV5-6 and TRBJ2-2): DAGVTQSPTHLIKTRGQQVTLRCSPKSGHDTVSWYQQALGQGPQFIFQYYEEEERQRGNFPDRFSGHQFPNYSSELNVNALLLGDSALYLCASSWGDTRGELFFGEGSRLTVL.

As for this clone: The same CDR3 also results from other DNA sequences found in this sample. The genes are TRBV9 and TRBJ1-3, with D perhaps matching TRBD1 (5 bases). Per the germline V gene, CDR1 is SGDLS and CDR2 is YYNGEE. The CDR3 covers 16 residues. The V gene lost 3 bases and the J gene lost 0 bases, with 13 bases spanning the gap. CDR3 in DNA: TGTGCCAGCAGCGGTGGGCAGGGATACTCTGGAAACACCATATATTTT. This codes for CASSGGQGYSGNTIYF.

This clone was recorded a few times. This chain connects TRBV5-8 to TRBJ1-4; D may be TRBD1 (5 bases). Germline V CDR1 and CDR2: SGHTS, YDEGEE. The CDR3 runs to 15 residues. Trimming took 0 bases from V and 3 from J, leaving 9 bases between them. CDR3: CASSLGQGANEKLFF. For the CDR3, the DNA is TGTGCCAGCAGCTTGGGTCAGGGAGCTAATGAAAAACTGTTTTTT.

The chain recombines TRBV9 with TRBJ2-2, with D hard to call. The length of the CDR3 is 14 residues. The ends were cut back, 4 bases at V and 5 bases at J, with 12 bases in the middle. CDR1 is SGDLS, CDR2 YYNGEE, per germline. CDR3 region: CASSTQAETGELFF. The CDR3 nucleotides read TGTGCCAGCAGCACCCAGGCAGAGACCGGGGAGCTGTTTTTT.

The chain links TRBV7-2 to TRBJ1-1; no definite D call. The CDR3 is made up of 11 amino acids. V gave up 1 base and J gave up 12 bases, with 9 bases separating them. Germline V gene sequence: CDR1 SGHTA, CDR2 FQGNSA. The CDR3 loop is CASSLGGGTFF. CDR3 DNA: TGTGCCAGCAGCTTAGGGGGTGGGACTTTCTTT.

The rearrangement joins TRBV11-2 to TRBJ1-1; D not resolved. Trimming pared 5 bases from V and 1 base from J, leaving 8 bases between. The CDR3 contains 13 residues. Per germline, CDR1 SGHAT and CDR2 FQNNGV. CDR3 sequence: CASSRQANTEAFF. CDR3 sequence (DNA): TGTGCCAGCAGCCGCCAAGCGAACACTGAAGCTTTCTTT.

This clone was detected once. The chain links TRBV19 to TRBJ2-5, with D hard to call. Germline V lookup: CDR1 LNHDA, CDR2 SQIVND (reference sequence). The CDR3 length is 13 residues. The V end was cut by 3 bases, the J end by 5 bases, with 10 bases between. In DNA form, the CDR3 reads TGTGCCAGTAGTATCTTAGGATCGGAGACCCAGTACTTC. It codes for CASSILGSETQYF. Filled out from reference TRBV19 and TRBJ2-5, the complete variable domain reads DGGITQSPKYLFRKEGQNVTLSCEQNLNHDAMYWYRQDPGQGLRLIYYSQIVNDFQKGDIAEGYSVSREKKESFPLTVTSAQKNPTAFYLCASSILGSETQYFGPGTRLLVL.

The genes are TRBV11-2 and TRBJ2-1; no reliable D call. In germline, CDR1 is SGHAT, CDR2 FQNNGV. The V gene lost 1 base and the J gene lost 10 bases, with 11 bases spanning the gap. There are 13 residues in the CDR3. The CDR3 DNA is TGTGCCAGCAGCTTAGTAGGGATCGCCGAGCAGTTCTTC. Translating gives CASSLVGIAEQFF.

The V call is TRBV18, the J call TRBJ1-1, with TRBD1 matching over 7 bases. In germline, CDR1 is KGHSH, CDR2 LQKENI. With 2 bases clipped from V and 11 bases from J, the junction kept 8 bases outside the gene matches. CDR3 length equals 13 residues. CDR3: CASSPGTGEAAFF. In DNA form, the CDR3 reads TGTGCCAGCTCACCAGGTACAGGGGAAGCGGCTTTCTTT. The variable domain in full, with the rest retrieved from reference TRBV18 and TRBJ1-1, is NAGVMQNPRHLVRRRGQEARLRCSPMKGHSHVYWYRQLPEEGLKFMVYLQKENIIDESGMPKERFSAEFPKEGPSILRIQQVVRGDSAAYFCASSPGTGEAAFFGQGTRLTVV.

This clone was detected only a few times. The chain uses TRBV27 and TRBJ1-1; 7 nucleotides match TRBD1. Trimming took 6 bases from V and 4 from J; bases not matched to a gene: 8. CDR3 length: 14 amino acids. The V gene's germline CDR1 is MNHEY and CDR2 SMNVEV (reference sequence). The CDR3 DNA reads as TGTGCCAGCAGATACGGACAGGTCGGCACTGAAGCTTTCTTT. Translation: CASRYGQVGTEAFF.

This clone was seen only once. This chain joins TRBV10-2 and TRBJ1-2; 7 bases line up with TRBD1. Germline-derived CDR1 and CDR2 are WSHSY and SAAADI. J gave up 4 bases and V 6 bases, and 8 bases lay outside the gene matches. The CDR3 has 14 residues. The CDR3: CASRADRWPYGYTF. The CDR3 nucleotides read TGCGCCAGCAGGGCGGACAGGTGGCCCTATGGCTACACCTTC.

The CDR3 sequence is CASTSGPVFRGANYGYTF. The CDR3 DNA follows: TGTGCCAGCACCTCGGGTCCCGTGTTTCGCGGAGCTAACTATGGCTACACCTTC. This sequence joins TRBV9 and TRBJ1-2; no clear D gene. The CDR3 totals 18 residues. Trimming shortened V by 6 bases and J by 0 bases, and 24 bases separated the two germline ends. CDR1 and CDR2 from the germline V gene are SGDLS and YYNGEE.

This clone was counted between two and nine times. CDR3: CASIRRGLLIEAFF. CDR3 DNA sequence: TGTGCCAGCATCCGACGGGGGCTTCTGATCGAAGCTTTCTTT. The gene calls are TRBV5-8 and TRBJ1-1; D may be TRBD1 (6 bases). Trimming shortened V by 6 bases and J by 8 bases, and 20 bases separated the two germline ends. Germline values: CDR1 SGHTS, CDR2 YDEGEE. The CDR3 sequence is 14 residues long.

This clone turned up a few times. The genes are TRBV5-8 and TRBJ1-3, with D unclear. V gave up 1 base and J gave up 2 bases, with 19 bases separating them. This CDR3 comprises 18 residues. Per germline, CDR1 SGHTS and CDR2 YDEGEE. DNA of the CDR3: TGTGCCAGCAGCTTGTTTTTAGGACCCCGAGAGACTGGAAACACCATATATTTT. It encodes CASSLFLGPRETGNTIYF.